The 9 T cell receptor beta chains below were found in one sample sequenced in a study of beta chain features in type 1 diabetes. Every isolated RNA sample was fully reverse transcribed, so sequencing captured expressed TCRB transcripts. Profiling relied on immunoSEQ multiplex PCR, and the TCRdb table lists in-frame clones only, not all of them. The sample lists some 160,000 clones; approximately 9.1% were seen once. Sequenced sample: central memory CD4+ T cells from blood. The receptors stem from a woman under 30 in good health.

V usage is TRBV7-2 and J usage is TRBJ2-7; 7 nucleotides match TRBD1. With V trimmed by 5 bases and J by 1 base, 8 bases remained unmatched. CDR1 is SGHTA and CDR2 is FQGNSA in the germline V gene. The CDR3 consists of 15 residues. The CDR3 region has the DNA TGTGCCAGCAGCCTTCCCCTGGGACAGTCCTACGAGCAGTACTTC. Its translation: CASSLPLGQSYEQYF.

This clone was picked up a small number of times. The chain combines TRBV14 with TRBJ1-1, with D possibly TRBD1 on 6 matching bases. V gave up 5 bases and J gave up 0 bases, with 16 bases separating them. The V gene's germline CDR1 is SGHDN and CDR2 FVKESK. The CDR3 length is 16 residues. The CDR3 sequence: CASSSARGVMNTEAFF. The DNA for the CDR3 is TGTGCCAGCAGCTCCGCCAGGGGTGTAATGAACACTGAAGCTTTCTTT.

The J gene is TRBJ2-1, the V gene TRBV2; D is ambiguous. Germline V gene sequence: CDR1 SNHLY, CDR2 FYNNEI. V shed 8 bases and J shed 0 bases, with 11 bases lying between them. CDR3 size: 14 residues. The chain's CDR3 is CASALWSSYNEQFF. CDR3 bases: TGTGCCAGCGCTTTGTGGAGCTCCTACAATGAGCAGTTCTTC.

This rearrangement joins TRBV5-4 to TRBJ2-1, with 8 bases that match TRBD2. The CDR3 runs to 16 residues. V shed 4 bases, J shed 7 bases, and the junction held 13 bases outside the gene matches. Germline V gene data show CDR1 as SGHNT and CDR2 as YYREEE (reference sequence). The DNA for the CDR3 is TGTGCCAGCAGCGCCAGGGGAAGCGGGAGAGGAAATGAGCAGTTCTTC. Translated: CASSARGSGRGNEQFF.

This clone has a handful of counts. The chain couples TRBV2 to TRBJ2-3; D is undetermined. Between the trimmed V and J ends, which lost 6 bases and 2 bases, there was a span of 3 bases. This CDR3 region has 11 residues. The germline CDR1 and CDR2 sequences are SNHLY and FYNNEI. This CDR3 reads CASRYTDTQYF. The CDR3 DNA sequence: TGTGCCAGCAGATACACAGATACGCAGTATTTT.

The CDR3 here is CASSLEGRGSPRQYF. In nucleotides, the CDR3 is TGTGCCAGCAGCTTAGAGGGGAGGGGTAGCCCCCGGCAGTACTTC. J is TRBJ2-7 and V is TRBV7-2; 7 bases map to TRBD2. V dropped 1 base and J dropped 9; count of bases not matched to a gene: 12. The CDR3 loop spans 15 amino acids. The V gene's germline CDR1 is SGHTA and CDR2 FQGNSA.

This clone has more than one count but fewer than ten. The chain employs TRBV30 and TRBJ1-4; 8 bases line up with TRBD1. After removal of 5 bases from V and 8 bases from J, the junction contained 7 bases not matched to a gene. The CDR3 is made up of 13 amino acids. Germline CDR1 and CDR2: GTSNPN and SVGIG (reference sequence). CDR3: CAWGQGLSEKLFF. In nucleotides, the CDR3 is TGTGCCTGGGGACAGGGTTTATCCGAAAAACTGTTTTTT.

This clone appeared many times. V gene TRBV11-2 combines with J gene TRBJ2-5; D is ambiguous. Trimming pared 1 base from V and 3 bases from J, leaving 3 bases between. The V gene's germline CDR1 is SGHAT and CDR2 FQNNGV. The CDR3 runs to 12 residues. The CDR3 is CASSLAKETQYF. In nucleotides, the CDR3 is TGTGCCAGCAGCTTAGCTAAAGAGACCCAGTACTTC. The entire variable domain, with the rest obtained from reference TRBV11-2 and TRBJ2-5, is as follows: EAGVAQSPRYKIIEKRQSVAFWCNPISGHATLYWYQQILGQGPKLLIQFQNNGVVDDSQLPKDRFSAERLKGVDSTLKIQPAKLEDSAVYLCASSLAKETQYFGPGTRLLVL.

This clone showed up just a few times. The chain links TRBV5-1 to TRBJ2-5; 8 nucleotides agree with TRBD1. Germline V gene data show CDR1 as SGHRS and CDR2 as YFSETQ. Trimming took 3 bases from V and 2 from J; bases not matched to a gene: 3. CDR3 length: 14 amino acids. CDR3 sequence: CASSSTGGQETQYF. The CDR3 DNA reads as TGCGCCAGCAGCTCAACAGGGGGACAAGAGACCCAGTACTTC.